The 2 T cell receptor beta chains below come from one sample, sequenced in a study of technical replicates of blood from a few donors. Generated by immunoSEQ multiplex PCR, the TCRdb table keeps only in-frame clones and is missing some. The table has 75,000 to 100,000 clones, 75% to 95% seen once. The sample comprised T cells isolated from PBMCs. The receptors here all came from a human donor in good health.

This clone showed up just once. The rearrangement joins TRBV10-3 to TRBJ2-7; 7 bases line up with TRBD1. The CDR3 runs to 14 residues. Germline V gene lookup returns CDR1 ENHRY and CDR2 SYGVKD. Germline trimming cut 7 bases from V and 5 bases from J; bases unmatched to any gene: 11. In nucleotides, the CDR3 is TGTGCCATCAATTCGCCTGACAGGGCGAACGAGCAGTACTTC. Its translation is CAINSPDRANEQYF.

This sequence joins TRBV19 and TRBJ2-3; 10 bases fit TRBD1. This CDR3 has 17 residues. The germline V gene has CDR1 LNHDA and CDR2 SQIVND (reference sequence). V gave up 4 bases and J gave up 3 bases; unmatched junction bases: 10. The CDR3 region has the DNA TGTGCCAGTAGTACAGGTTGGGGACAGGGGTCGACAGATACGCAGTATTTT. Translated: CASSTGWGQGSTDTQYF.